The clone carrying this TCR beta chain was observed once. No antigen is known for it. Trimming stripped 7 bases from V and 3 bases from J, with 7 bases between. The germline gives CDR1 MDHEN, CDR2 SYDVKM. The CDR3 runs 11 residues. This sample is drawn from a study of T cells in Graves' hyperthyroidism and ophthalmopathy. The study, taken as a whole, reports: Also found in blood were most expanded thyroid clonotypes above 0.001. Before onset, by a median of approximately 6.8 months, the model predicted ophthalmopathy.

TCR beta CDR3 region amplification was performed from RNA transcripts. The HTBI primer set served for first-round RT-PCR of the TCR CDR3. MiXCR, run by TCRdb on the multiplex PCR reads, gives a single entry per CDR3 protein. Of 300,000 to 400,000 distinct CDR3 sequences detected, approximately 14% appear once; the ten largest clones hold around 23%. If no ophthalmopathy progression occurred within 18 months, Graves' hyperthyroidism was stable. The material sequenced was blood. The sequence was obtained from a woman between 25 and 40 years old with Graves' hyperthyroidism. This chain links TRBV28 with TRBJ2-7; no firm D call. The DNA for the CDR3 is TGTGCCAGCACCAACTACTACGAGCAGTACTTC. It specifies CASTNYYEQYF. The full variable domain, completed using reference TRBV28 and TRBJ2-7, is DVKVTQSSRYLVKRTGEKVFLECVQDMDHENMFWYRQDPGLGLRLIYFSYDVKMKEKGDIPEGYSVSREKKERFSLILESASTNQTSMYLCASTNYYEQYFGPGTRLTVT.